These 10 T cell receptor beta chains share one sample of origin, sequenced in a study of Graves' ophthalmopathy and Graves' hyperthyroidism. RNA transcripts yielded amplified TCR beta CDR3 regions. Second-round multiplex PCR came after a first-round RT-PCR that employed HTBI primers. In TCRdb, the multiplex PCR reads were re-called with MiXCR into one record per CDR3 protein. This table holds 560,000 or so distinct CDR3 sequences, roughly 39% found once. Sequencing was done on a sample of peripheral blood or thyroid tissue (not recorded which). Receptor source: an adult man with Graves' hyperthyroidism.

This clonotype appeared many times. The chain carries TRBV5-1 and TRBJ1-4; a possible D gene is TRBD1 (6 bases). Germline loops: CDR1 SGHRS, CDR2 YFSETQ. The CDR3 contains 14 residues. Trimming removed 0 bases from V and 5 bases from J, with 8 bases in between. In nucleotides, the CDR3 is TGCGCCAGCAGCTTGGAGGGGGTCAATGAAAAACTGTTTTTT. Protein product: CASSLEGVNEKLFF.

In regard to this clonotype: One base away lies a much larger clone, so this may be a sequencing read error. This chain connects TRBV5-1 to TRBJ2-5; possibly TRBD1 for D (7 bases). The CDR3 loop spans 17 amino acids. Trimming pared 0 bases from V and 0 bases from J, leaving 15 bases between. From germline, CDR1 is SGHRS and CDR2 YFSETQ. CDR3 bases: TGCGCCAGCAGCTTGGCCCCAGGGGGAGGCTACCAAGAGACCCAGTACTTC. It encodes CASSLAPGGGYQETQYF.

The chain couples TRBV12-3 or TRBV12-4 to TRBJ2-3; 7 nucleotides agree with TRBD1. The CDR3 covers 13 residues. V was clipped by 7 bases and J by 6 bases; unmatched bases: 7. The CDR3 nucleotides read TGTGCCAGCAAGGCCGAGGGGGCGGATACGCAGTATTTT. Its translation is CASKAEGADTQYF.

This clonotype occurred a few times. The chain uses TRBV6-1 and TRBJ1-5; no firm D call. This CDR3 region has 16 residues. The ends were cut back, 7 bases at V and 3 bases at J, with 19 bases in the middle. Germline CDR1 reads MNHNS; CDR2 reads SASEGT. Written as DNA, the CDR3 is TGTGCCAGCACCGAAGTGGGCCCCATGTCCAATCAGCCCCAGCATTTT. Translated, it gives CASTEVGPMSNQPQHF.

A single count supports this clonotype. The J gene is TRBJ1-6, the V gene TRBV2; tentatively, D is TRBD1 (6 bases). Germline CDR1 and CDR2: SNHLY and FYNNEI. The CDR3 extends over 15 amino acids. The V end was cut by 4 bases, the J end by 9 bases, with 16 bases between. CDR3 protein: CASSARGGIGSPLHF. In nucleotides, the CDR3 is TGTGCCAGCAGTGCCCGGGGGGGCATTGGTTCACCCCTCCACTTT. Variable domain in full (rest from reference TRBV2 and TRBJ1-6): EPEVTQTPSHQVTQMGQEVILRCVPISNHLYFYWYRQILGQKVEFLVSFYNNEISEKSEIFDDQFSVERPDGSNFTLKIRSTKLEDSAMYFCASSARGGIGSPLHFGNGTRLTVT.

This clonotype has ten or more counts. This sequence joins TRBV25-1 and TRBJ2-1; D is unresolved. The CDR3 has 14 amino acids. V gave up 0 bases and J gave up 5 bases, with 8 bases separating them. The germline V gene encodes CDR1 MGHDK and CDR2 SYGVNS. CDR3 residues: CASSEYRTDNEQFF. CDR3 DNA sequence: TGTGCCAGCAGTGAATATAGGACGGACAATGAGCAGTTCTTC.

This clonotype was seen just once. The chain combines TRBV20-1 with TRBJ1-2, with 12 bases lining up with TRBD1. This CDR3 comprises 13 residues. Germline CDR1 and CDR2: DFQATT and SNEGSKA (reference sequence). V dropped 6 bases and J dropped 6; count of bases not matched to a gene: 5. As DNA, the CDR3 is TGCAGTGCCTCCGGGACAGGGGGCAATGGCTACACCTTC. Its protein product is CSASGTGGNGYTF.

The table lists this clonotype with a few counts. The rearrangement uses TRBV7-9 and TRBJ2-3, with no clear D. CDR3 length: 11 residues. The V gene lost 4 bases and the J gene lost 5 bases, with 4 bases spanning the gap. Germline-derived CDR1 and CDR2 are SEHNR and FQNEAQ (reference sequence). The CDR3 here is CASSSEDTQYF. The CDR3 nucleotides read TGTGCCAGCAGCTCAGAAGATACGCAGTATTTT.

The chain carries TRBV13 and TRBJ1-2, with D possibly TRBD1 on 5 matching bases. The CDR3 length is 13 residues. Germline CDR1 reads PRHDT; CDR2 reads FYEKMQ (reference sequence). Trimming stripped 5 bases from V and 7 bases from J, with 14 bases between. CDR3 in DNA: TGTGCCAGCAGCCTCGGGACTGGTAGTGGCTACACCTTC. This translates into CASSLGTGSGYTF. The whole variable domain, filled in from reference TRBV13 and TRBJ1-2, reads AAGVIQSPRHLIKEKRETATLKCYPIPRHDTVYWYQQGPGQDPQFLISFYEKMQSDKGSIPDRFSAQQFSDYHSELNMSSLELGDSALYFCASSLGTGSGYTFGSGTRLTVV.

This clonotype came up many times. This chain's CDR3 is CSASGSVIDREQYF. CDR3 bases: TGCAGTGCTAGCGGCTCTGTGATCGATCGCGAGCAGTACTTC. The rearrangement joins TRBV20-1 to TRBJ2-7; unclear D gene. The CDR3 covers 14 residues. V was cut by 3 bases and J by 6 bases, with 18 bases left in between. CDR1 and CDR2 (germline): DFQATT, SNEGSKA (reference sequence).